Included here is one T cell receptor beta chain sequence, with context. Antigen: not known. The sample comes from a study of beta chain features in type 1 diabetes. Findings and limits, study-wide: For Type 1 diabetes patients, all four CD4+ subsets carried TCRB CDR3s that were moderately but significantly shorter. Insertion counts at VDJ junctions were lower in type 1 diabetes patients, who also showed more deletions there. A closer apparent resemblance between naive, central memory and Treg TCRB repertoires was seen in patients than in healthy donors.

Every isolated RNA sample was fully reverse transcribed, so sequencing captured expressed TCRB transcripts. The data were produced by immunoSEQ multiplex PCR, yet TCRdb's version contains in-frame clones alone and is incomplete. The sample lists 400,000 or so clones, around 12% seen once, with 0.0095% to 0.013% in the top ten. J was trimmed by 5 bases and V by 3 bases; bases with no gene match: 7. CDR1 and CDR2 (germline): MGHRA, YSYEKL. The CDR3 has 14 residues. The purity of all sorted populations exceeded 95%. Sequenced: naive CD4+ T cells from blood. This chain joins TRBV4-1 and TRBJ2-7, with TRBD2 matching 7 bases. The receptor's source is a woman aged 18 to 35 with type 1 diabetes. CDR3 sequence: CASSQEGGPDEQYF. CDR3 nucleotide sequence: TGCGCCAGCAGCCAGGAGGGAGGGCCGGACGAGCAGTACTTC.